This TCR beta chain emerged from a study of T cells in localized non-small cell lung cancer. Whole-study findings and limits: An association was observed between higher blood T cell density and longer overall survival. Only one tumor region went through sequencing, so heterogeneity may still be there. Uninvolved adjacent lung showed higher T cell clonality than tumor.

Trimming cost V 3 bases and J 7 bases, with 10 bases left between them. The CDR3 runs 13 residues. Germline V gives CDR1 SGDLS, CDR2 YYNGEE. To note about this clone: Its antigen is unidentified.

Using immunoSEQ multiplex PCR, the repertoire was profiled, and TCRdb retains in-frame clones only, with some absent. The table lists tens of thousands of clones, around 84% of them singletons. This sample comprised peripheral blood, obtained before any cancer treatment. The chain joins TRBV9 to TRBJ2-2; D possibly corresponds to TRBD1 (6 bases). This receptor was taken from a male donor older than 55 with stage II squamous cell lung carcinoma. The CDR3 here is CASSDIQGGELFF. The CDR3 DNA reads TGTGCCAGCAGCGACATACAGGGCGGGGAGCTGTTTTTT.